A selection of T cell receptor beta chains follows, all from one sample in a study of cytomegalovirus exposure and HLA in healthy donors. Clones were sequenced by immunoSEQ multiplex PCR, and TCRdb holds only the in-frame ones, with some missing. This table holds approximately 100,000 clones, roughly 80% found once. Sample: PBMCs. The receptors were sampled from a female donor in good health and CMV-seropositive. CDR3s include the opening cysteine and the closing phenylalanine or tryptophan. The D gene is left open where the match is weak.

j_call,cdr3_length,d_call,v_call,cdr3_aa
TRBJ1-5,15,NA,TRBV10-2,CASSESTAGNQPQHF
TRBJ2-7,14,TRBD2,TRBV18,CASAPGLAGHEQYF
TRBJ2-6,15,TRBD1,TRBV5-1,CASRDRVSGANVLTF
TRBJ2-1,15,TRBD2,TRBV7-2,CASTPLASGAGEQFF
TRBJ2-7,15,TRBD2,TRBV5-1,CASSFIAGATYEQYF
TRBJ2-2,16,TRBD1,TRBV27,CASRRRDRTNTGELFF
TRBJ2-7,15,TRBD2,TRBV5-4,CASSLKQRESYEQYF
TRBJ1-3,15,NA,TRBV23-1,CASSPRDTSGNTIYF
TRBJ2-5,13,NA,TRBV6-5,CASSRAGRETQYF
TRBJ2-4,17,TRBD1,TRBV5-1,CASSLSGTGGTKNIQYF
TRBJ2-7,15,NA,TRBV7-2,CASSFPPAKGYEQYF
TRBJ1-1,15,TRBD1,TRBV9,CASSVLGQGDTEAFF
TRBJ1-3,15,NA,TRBV7-2,CASRGQISSGNTIYF
TRBJ1-2,13,NA,TRBV6-6,CASRNGGGYGYTF
TRBJ1-4,16,NA,TRBV6-1,CASSVWGAATNEKLFF
TRBJ1-1,14,NA,TRBV6-5,CASSTTGGYTEAFF
TRBJ1-6,16,TRBD1,TRBV10-2,CASSESGGPLNSPLHF